This T cell receptor (beta chain) stems from a study of regulatory T cells in long-lasting Graves disease. This clonotype was picked up many times. Through Arm-PCR of CDR3 regions and iRepertoire HTBI primers, TCR beta libraries were built. From the multiplex PCR reads, TCRdb called clonotypes with MiXCR, one entry per CDR3 protein. The sample consists of about 540,000 distinct CDR3 sequences, about 13% of them appearing once. V trimming: 6 bases; J trimming: 4 bases; junction bases outside the gene matches: 5. CDR3 length: 13 amino acids. Per the germline V gene, CDR1 is SNHLY and CDR2 is FYNNEI. Time point here: newly diagnosed GD, antithyroid drugs for less than 3 months. PBMC-extracted RNA yielded the TCR library. The sample was also linked to a second study, of T cells in Graves' hyperthyroidism and ophthalmopathy. As that study records: During a first-round RT-PCR of the TCR CDR3, the HTBI primer set was used.

The sequenced sample was peripheral blood mononuclear cells (PBMCs), obtained at new diagnosis, from a patient treated with antithyroid drugs. V gene TRBV2 combines with J gene TRBJ1-1; 7 bases agree with TRBD1. The TCR was taken from a man aged 25 to 45 with Graves disease. This CDR3 is CASSDRVSTEAFF. The DNA of the CDR3 is TGTGCCAGCAGCGACAGGGTTTCCACTGAAGCTTTCTTT. The entire variable domain, with the rest obtained from reference TRBV2 and TRBJ1-1, is as follows: EPEVTQTPSHQVTQMGQEVILRCVPISNHLYFYWYRQILGQKVEFLVSFYNNEISEKSEIFDDQFSVERPDGSNFTLKIRSTKLEDSAMYFCASSDRVSTEAFFGQGTRLTVV.